The text below deals with one T cell receptor beta chain. The CDR3 length is 19 residues. The sample originates from a study of blood T cell repertoires in COVID-19. Across the whole study: PBMCs, B-cell-depleted T cells, or T cells were the source of the cDNA or gDNA that made up the material.

Participants, about 18 to 100 years old, spanned about two dozen US areas. Recovered Cohort 3 donors showed two negative PCRs, clearance, or symptom resolution. In the authors' workflow: The assay estimated nucleated cells by amplifying reference gene primers. Method: immunoSEQ multiplex PCR; TCRdb's copy keeps in-frame clones and lacks some. V and J calls and clone size come straight from that table; D and trimming were deduced from the DNA. In the table there are hundreds of thousands of clones, about 93% of which are singletons. The specimen sequenced was PBMCs or T cells enriched from blood (not recorded which). The receptor's source is a woman in her late teens or twenties who had recovered from COVID-19. The chain recombines TRBV21-1 with TRBJ1-1. TRBV21-1 counts as a pseudogene. CDR3 sequence reads: CASSKAMLGLLSRNTEAFF. CDR3 nucleotide sequence: TGTGCCAGCAGCAAAGCGATGCTGGGACTCCTCAGCAGGAACACTGAAGCTTTCTTT.